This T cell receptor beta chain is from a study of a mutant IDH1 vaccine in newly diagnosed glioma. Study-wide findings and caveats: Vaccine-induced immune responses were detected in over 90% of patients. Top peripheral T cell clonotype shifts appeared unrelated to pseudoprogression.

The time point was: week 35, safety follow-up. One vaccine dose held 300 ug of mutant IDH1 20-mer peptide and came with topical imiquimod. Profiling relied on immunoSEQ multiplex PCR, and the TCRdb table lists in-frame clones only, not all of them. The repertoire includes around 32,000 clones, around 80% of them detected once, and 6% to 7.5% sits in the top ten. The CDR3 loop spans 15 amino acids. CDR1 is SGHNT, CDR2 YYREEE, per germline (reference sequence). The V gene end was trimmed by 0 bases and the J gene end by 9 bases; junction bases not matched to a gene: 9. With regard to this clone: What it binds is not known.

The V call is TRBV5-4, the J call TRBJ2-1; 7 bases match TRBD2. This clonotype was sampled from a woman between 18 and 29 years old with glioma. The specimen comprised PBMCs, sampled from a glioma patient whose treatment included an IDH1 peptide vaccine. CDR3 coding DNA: TGTGCCAGCAGCTTGGGACTAGCTGTTTTGGTTGAGCAGTTCTTC. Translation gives CASSLGLAVLVEQFF.